This TCR beta chain was documented in a study of response to subunit inactivated influenza vaccine. Regarding the study as a whole: Each seasonal influenza vaccination, the authors suggested, recruits few new T cells.

One entry per CDR3 protein, called by TCRdb with MiXCR from the RT-PCR reads. The sample yields about 540,000 distinct CDR3 sequences, about 14% seen once. In regard to this clonotype: What it recognizes is unknown.

V lost 1 base, J lost 0 bases, and 8 bases stayed unmatched. In germline, CDR1 is SGHAT, CDR2 FQNNGV. The CDR3 covers 18 residues. This chain uses TRBV11-2 with TRBJ2-7; 11 nucleotides agree with TRBD2. The source material was PBMCs from blood, sampled 11 to 12 days after vaccination. This TCR came from a man in his fifties who received an inactivated influenza vaccine. For the CDR3, the DNA is TGTGCCAGCAGCTTAGGTCCTAGCGGGGGGATTAGCTCCTACGAGCAGTACTTC. This translates into CASSLGPSGGISSYEQYF. Full variable domain (missing parts from reference TRBV11-2 and TRBJ2-7): EAGVAQSPRYKIIEKRQSVAFWCNPISGHATLYWYQQILGQGPKLLIQFQNNGVVDDSQLPKDRFSAERLKGVDSTLKIQPAKLEDSAVYLCASSLGPSGGISSYEQYFGPGTRLTVT.